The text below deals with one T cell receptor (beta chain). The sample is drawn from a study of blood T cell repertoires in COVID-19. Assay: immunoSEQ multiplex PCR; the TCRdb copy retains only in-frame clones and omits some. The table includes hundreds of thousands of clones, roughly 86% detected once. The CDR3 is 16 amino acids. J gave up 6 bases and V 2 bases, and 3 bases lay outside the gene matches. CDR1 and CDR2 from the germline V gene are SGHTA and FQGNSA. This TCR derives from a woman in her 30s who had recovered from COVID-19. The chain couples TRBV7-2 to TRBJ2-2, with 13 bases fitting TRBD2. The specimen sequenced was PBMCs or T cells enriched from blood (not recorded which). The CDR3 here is CASSLRLAGGAGELFF. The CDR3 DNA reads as TGTGCCAGCAGCTTACGACTAGCGGGAGGAGCCGGGGAGCTGTTTTTT.